The 22 T cell receptor beta chains below all came from one sample that was sequenced in a study of blood T cell repertoires in COVID-19. TCRdb's copy holds only in-frame clones and misses some; the assay was immunoSEQ multiplex PCR. The table records 85,000 to 100,000 clones, around nine tenths of them present only once. Sample: peripheral blood. The receptors here all came from a man in his 60s with acute or convalescent COVID-19.

The chain employs TRBV19 and TRBJ2-3; 9 bases align to TRBD2. V was clipped by 5 bases and J by 3 bases; unmatched bases: 6. The CDR3 contains 15 residues. Germline-derived CDR1 and CDR2 are LNHDA and SQIVND (reference sequence). This CDR3 is CASSGRGGPTDTQYF. The CDR3 coding sequence is TGTGCCAGTAGTGGGCGGGGGGGCCCGACAGATACGCAGTATTTT.

The rearrangement uses TRBV4-1 and TRBJ1-1; D unresolved. Germline V lookup: CDR1 MGHRA, CDR2 YSYEKL. This CDR3 is built from 15 residues. V was cut by 2 bases and J by 1 base, with 11 bases left in between. As DNA, the CDR3 is TGCGCCAGCAGCCAATTCGACACTGAGAACACTGAAGCTTTCTTT. Translated: CASSQFDTENTEAFF.

The chain links TRBV18 to TRBJ1-1, with D tentatively TRBD1 (5 bases). Germline V gives CDR1 KGHSH, CDR2 LQKENI. The germline V and J ends were trimmed by 3 bases and 0 bases, with 11 bases remaining between them. CDR3 length equals 15 residues. In DNA form, the CDR3 reads TGTGCCAGCTCACCGGTGGACACTTTGAACACTGAAGCTTTCTTT. This codes for CASSPVDTLNTEAFF.

The chain couples TRBV18 to TRBJ2-2; 8 bases agree with TRBD2. Per the germline V gene, CDR1 is KGHSH and CDR2 is LQKENI. V lost 6 bases, J lost 0 bases, and 12 bases stayed unmatched. The CDR3 has 18 residues. The CDR3 DNA reads TGTGCCAGCTCTCCGCAGACCCCGGGACTAGCGAACACCGGGGAGCTGTTTTTT. It translates to CASSPQTPGLANTGELFF.

The genes are TRBV7-9 and TRBJ1-1, with 7 bases matching TRBD1. Unmatched junction bases numbered 7, after V lost 0 bases and J lost 9 bases. CDR1 and CDR2 (germline): SEHNR, FQNEAQ (reference sequence). CDR3 length: 14 residues. CDR3 amino acids: CASSLAEGARQAFF. The CDR3 bases are TGTGCCAGCAGCTTAGCGGAGGGGGCGAGACAAGCTTTCTTT.

The chain uses TRBV19 and TRBJ1-1; D may be TRBD1 (6 bases). The length of the CDR3 is 15 residues. Germline CDR1 and CDR2: LNHDA and SQIVND (reference sequence). Trimming removed 3 bases at V and 1 base at J, with 12 bases between. CDR3 sequence: CASSIRQGKNTEAFF. The CDR3 DNA reads as TGTGCCAGTAGTATCCGGCAGGGGAAGAACACTGAAGCTTTCTTT.

V gene TRBV2 combines with J gene TRBJ1-1; tentative D call: TRBD1 (5 bases). CDR3 length: 13 residues. Germline CDR1 SNHLY, CDR2 FYNNEI. The V and J ends lost 8 bases and 1 base respectively, with 11 bases between them. This CDR3 is CASRFQGNTEAFF. In DNA form, the CDR3 reads TGTGCCAGCCGATTCCAGGGGAACACTGAAGCTTTCTTT.

The sample holds a few counts of this clone. The chain has TRBV19 and TRBJ1-2, with D maybe TRBD1 (5 bases). V was clipped by 4 bases and J by 4 bases, with 13 bases between them. This CDR3 region has 14 residues. Looked up from germline, CDR1 is LNHDA and CDR2 is SQIVND (reference sequence). CDR3 sequence: CASSSPGLTYGYTF. For the CDR3, the DNA is TGTGCCAGTAGTAGCCCAGGGCTCACCTATGGCTACACCTTC.

The chain carries TRBV6-2 or TRBV6-3 and TRBJ1-2; 7 bases fit TRBD1. The germline V gene has CDR1 MNHEY and CDR2 SVGEGT. The CDR3 length is 16 residues. V trimming: 2 bases; J trimming: 3 bases; junction bases outside the gene matches: 9. CDR3 in DNA: TGTGCCAGCAGTTACCCGGCGGACAGGCGGGACTATGGCTACACCTTC. Translating gives CASSYPADRRDYGYTF.

The chain couples TRBV6-4 to TRBJ2-2, with TRBD2 identical over 11 bases. Germline V gene lookup returns CDR1 MRHNA and CDR2 SNTAGT. The CDR3 runs to 14 residues. Trimming cost V 5 bases and J 5 bases; bases outside gene matches: 1. The CDR3 DNA is TGTGCCAGCAGTCTAGCGGGAGGTACCGGGGAGCTGTTTTTT. Translation: CASSLAGGTGELFF.

V gene TRBV24-1 combines with J gene TRBJ2-1, with D tentatively TRBD2 (6 bases). Trimming took 3 bases from V and 4 from J, leaving 15 bases between them. Germline V lookup: CDR1 KGHDR, CDR2 SFDVKD. CDR3 length: 16 amino acids. The CDR3 bases are TGTGCCACCAGTGATCCCGGGGGAGGTTCGTACAATGAGCAGTTCTTC. Its translation: CATSDPGGGSYNEQFF.

The chain has TRBV3-1 (or the pseudogene TRBV3-2) and TRBJ2-7; 7 bases fit TRBD2. The germline gives CDR1 LGHDT, CDR2 YNNKEL (reference sequence). The CDR3 loop spans 14 amino acids. The V gene end was trimmed by 1 base and the J gene end by 6 bases; junction bases not matched to a gene: 6. The CDR3 loop is CASSQGGGRSEQYF. CDR3 coding DNA: TGTGCCAGCAGCCAAGGGGGGGGTCGATCCGAGCAGTACTTC.

The chain couples TRBV5-1 to TRBJ1-3; 9 nucleotides align to TRBD1. Germline V gene data show CDR1 as SGHRS and CDR2 as YFSETQ. This CDR3 has 14 residues. Trimming removed 5 bases from V and 3 bases from J; junction bases left unmatched: 3. The CDR3 coding sequence is TGCGCCAGCAGGGGGACAGGGAATGGAAACACCATATATTTT. Translating gives CASRGTGNGNTIYF.

This clone was seen a single time. The chain is built from TRBV5-1 and TRBJ2-3; 9 bases are a match to TRBD2. Per germline, CDR1 SGHRS and CDR2 YFSETQ. This CDR3 is 16 amino acids long. The junction had 4 bases not matched to a gene; V was cut back by 2 bases and J by 0 bases. The CDR3 protein is CASSFRLAESTDTQYF. The CDR3 DNA reads TGCGCCAGCAGCTTCCGACTAGCGGAGAGCACAGATACGCAGTATTTT.

This clone was observed once. The rearrangement joins TRBV27 to TRBJ1-1; 7 positions match TRBD1. In germline, CDR1 is MNHEY, CDR2 SMNVEV (reference sequence). Losses at the gene ends were 6 bases for V and 6 bases for J; bases not matched to a gene: 16. The CDR3 consists of 16 residues. CDR3 bases: TGTGCCAGCAGATCGATTGCACGACAGGGTTCGGCTGAAGCTTTCTTT. This encodes CASRSIARQGSAEAFF.

This chain links TRBV10-1 with TRBJ1-1; the D gene is possibly TRBD1 (5 bases). The CDR3 runs 13 residues. Germline CDR1 and CDR2: WNHNN and SYGVQD (reference sequence). The ends were cut back, 8 bases at V and 2 bases at J, with 12 bases in the middle. For the CDR3, the DNA is TGCGCCAGCCAAGCTCAGGGAAACACTGAAGCTTTCTTT. It yields the protein CASQAQGNTEAFF.

This clone was counted only a few times. The chain is built from TRBV12-3 or TRBV12-4 and TRBJ1-6, with 7 bases that match TRBD1. V shed 7 bases and J 6 bases; nucleotides not matched to a gene: 3. The CDR3 is made up of 13 amino acids. The CDR3 protein is CASTGTANSPLHF. CDR3 coding DNA: TGTGCCAGCACTGGGACAGCTAATTCACCCCTCCACTTT.

V and J are TRBV6-5 and TRBJ2-7, with 8 bases identical to TRBD1. V dropped 5 bases and J dropped 3; count of bases not matched to a gene: 6. Germline assignment: CDR1 MNHEY and CDR2 SVGAGI. The CDR3 sequence is 14 residues long. CDR3 sequence reads: CASSRTGINYEQYF. The CDR3 nucleotides are TGTGCCAGCAGTCGGACAGGGATTAACTACGAGCAGTACTTC.

The chain employs TRBV30 and TRBJ1-3; D gene unclear. The CDR3 covers 15 residues. CDR1 is GTSNPN and CDR2 is SVGIG in the germline V gene (reference sequence). V was shortened by 0 bases and J by 1 base, with 10 bases between the two germline ends. The CDR3 region is CAWSVARVSGNTIYF. The CDR3 nucleotides read TGTGCCTGGAGTGTAGCCCGGGTATCTGGAAACACCATATATTTT.

This chain links TRBV21-1 with TRBJ2-5; the DNA was not compared with TRBD1, the D call given in the table. TRBV21-1 is a documented pseudogene. The CDR3 totals 16 residues. The CDR3 reads CASSPRKPDTPETQYF. As DNA, the CDR3 is TGTGCCAGCAGCCCGCGTAAACCCGACACCCCCGAGACCCAGTACTTC.

The chain employs TRBV5-5 and TRBJ2-5, with TRBD1 matching 9 bases. The CDR3 runs 17 residues. From germline, CDR1 is SGHKS and CDR2 YYEKEE (reference sequence). Germline trimming cut 2 bases from V and 5 bases from J; bases unmatched to any gene: 13. The CDR3: CASSFVRTGEGGETQYF. The CDR3 region has the DNA TGTGCCAGCAGCTTCGTTCGGACAGGGGAAGGTGGGGAGACCCAGTACTTC.

This clone was recorded once. J is TRBJ1-1 and V is TRBV29-1; D gene ambiguous. V lost 4 bases and J 6 bases, leaving 24 bases between the germline ends. Per the germline V gene, CDR1 is SQVTM and CDR2 is ANQGSEA. This CDR3 region has 16 residues. CDR3 residues: CSVAHTGPVKSAEAFF. The DNA of the CDR3 is TGCAGCGTTGCTCACACGGGTCCGGTTAAAAGCGCTGAAGCTTTCTTT.